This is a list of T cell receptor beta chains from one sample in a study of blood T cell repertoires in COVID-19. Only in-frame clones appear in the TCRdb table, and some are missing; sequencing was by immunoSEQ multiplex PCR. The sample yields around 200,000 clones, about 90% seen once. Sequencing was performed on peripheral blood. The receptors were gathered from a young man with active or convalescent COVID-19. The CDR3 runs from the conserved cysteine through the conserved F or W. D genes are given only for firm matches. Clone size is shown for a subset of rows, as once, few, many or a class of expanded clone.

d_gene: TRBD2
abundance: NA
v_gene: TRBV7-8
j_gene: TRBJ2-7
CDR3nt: TGTGCCAGCAGCCTAACAGCGGGAGTAGCAAACGAGCAGTACTTC
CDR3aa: CASSLTAGVANEQYF

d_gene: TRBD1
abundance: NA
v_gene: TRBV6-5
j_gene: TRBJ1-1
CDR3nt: TGTGCCAGCAGTTACAGGACAGGGAAAGCTTTCTTT
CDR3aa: CASSYRTGKAFF

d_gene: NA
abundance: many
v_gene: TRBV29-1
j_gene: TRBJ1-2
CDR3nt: TGCAGCGTTGCAGGAACAAGACAGACGGACTATGGCTACACCTTC
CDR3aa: CSVAGTRQTDYGYTF

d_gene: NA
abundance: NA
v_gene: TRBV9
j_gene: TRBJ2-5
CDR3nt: TGTGCCAGCAGCGTAGCGGGCGGGGAGACCCAGTACTTC
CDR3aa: CASSVAGGETQYF

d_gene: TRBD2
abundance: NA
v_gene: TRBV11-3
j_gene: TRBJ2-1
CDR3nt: TGTGCCAGCAGCGTTAGCGGGGATGAGCAGTTCTTC
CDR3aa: CASSVSGDEQFF

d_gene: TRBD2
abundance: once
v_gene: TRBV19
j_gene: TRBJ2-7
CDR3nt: TGTGCCAGTAGTACCGGACTAGCCCACGAGCAGTACTTC
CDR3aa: CASSTGLAHEQYF

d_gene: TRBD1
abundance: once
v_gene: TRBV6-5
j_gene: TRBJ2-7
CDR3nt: TGTGCCAGCAGTCCCTGGACAGGGGCGGGAGAGCAGTACTTC
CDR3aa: CASSPWTGAGEQYF

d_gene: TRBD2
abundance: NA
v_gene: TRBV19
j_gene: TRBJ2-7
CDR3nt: TGTGCCAGTAGTGCCCAACTAGCGGCCACCTACGAGCAGTACTTC
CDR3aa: CASSAQLAATYEQYF

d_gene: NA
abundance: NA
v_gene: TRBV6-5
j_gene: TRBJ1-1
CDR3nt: TGTGCCAGCAGCGACACTCTCACAGTGAACACTGAAGCTTTCTTT
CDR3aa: CASSDTLTVNTEAFF

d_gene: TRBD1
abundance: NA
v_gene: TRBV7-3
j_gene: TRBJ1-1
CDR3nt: TGTGCCAGCAGCCCCAGGGGGTTGGAAGCTTTCTTT
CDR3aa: CASSPRGLEAFF

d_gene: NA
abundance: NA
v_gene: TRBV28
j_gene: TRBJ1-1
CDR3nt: TGTGCCAGCAGTTTCCCGCGGGCAGGTGGTGGCACTGAAGCTTTCTTT
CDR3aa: CASSFPRAGGGTEAFF

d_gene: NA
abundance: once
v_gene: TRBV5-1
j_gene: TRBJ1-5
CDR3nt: TGCGCCAGCAGCTTGGTCGGAGGAGGACAGCCCCAGCATTTT
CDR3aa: CASSLVGGGQPQHF

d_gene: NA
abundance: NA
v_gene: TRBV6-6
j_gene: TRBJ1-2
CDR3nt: TGTGCCAGCAGTTACTCCGGGGATGGCTACACCTTC
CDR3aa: CASSYSGDGYTF

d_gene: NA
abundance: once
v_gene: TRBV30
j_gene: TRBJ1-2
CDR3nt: TGTGCCTGGAGTGCGAGCGGTGGCTACACCTTC
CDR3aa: CAWSASGGYTF

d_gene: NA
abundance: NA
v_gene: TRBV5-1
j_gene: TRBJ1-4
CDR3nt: TGCGCCAGCAGCTTGGAGGGGTTAGGGGAAAAACTGTTTTTT
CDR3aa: CASSLEGLGEKLFF

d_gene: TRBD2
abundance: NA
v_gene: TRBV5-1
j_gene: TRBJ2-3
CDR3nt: TGCGCCAGCAGCCCGGGACTAGCGGGGGGCCCCACAGATACGCAGTATTTT
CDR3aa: CASSPGLAGGPTDTQYF

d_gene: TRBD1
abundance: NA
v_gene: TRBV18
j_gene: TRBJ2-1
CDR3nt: TGTGCCAGCTCACCACTTCAGGGGGCGAATGAGCAGTTCTTC
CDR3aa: CASSPLQGANEQFF

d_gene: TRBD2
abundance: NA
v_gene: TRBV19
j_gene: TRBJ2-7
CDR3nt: TGTGCCAGTAGTATCTCGCGGGGGGGACCCTACGAGCAGTACTTC
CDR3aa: CASSISRGGPYEQYF

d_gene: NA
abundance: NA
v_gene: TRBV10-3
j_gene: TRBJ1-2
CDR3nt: TGTGCCACGTTGATGGACAGCCGACAGAACTATGGCTACACCTTC
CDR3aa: CATLMDSRQNYGYTF

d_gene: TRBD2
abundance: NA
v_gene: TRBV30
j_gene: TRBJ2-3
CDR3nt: TGTGCCTGGAGTGTAGTGGCGGGGGGGTTAACAGATACGCAGTATTTT
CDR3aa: CAWSVVAGGLTDTQYF

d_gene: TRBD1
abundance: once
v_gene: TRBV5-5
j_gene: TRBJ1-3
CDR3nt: TGTGCCAGCAGCACGGGGACAGGCAGAAACACCATATATTTT
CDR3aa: CASSTGTGRNTIYF

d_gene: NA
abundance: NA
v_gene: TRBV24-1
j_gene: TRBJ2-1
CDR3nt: TGTGCCACCAGTGGAGGATCCTACAATGAGCAGTTCTTC
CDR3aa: CATSGGSYNEQFF

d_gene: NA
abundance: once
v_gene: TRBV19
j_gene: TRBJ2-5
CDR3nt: TGTGCCAGTAGCATTCAGGACAGCGCCCGGGAGACCCAGTACTTC
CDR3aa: CASSIQDSARETQYF

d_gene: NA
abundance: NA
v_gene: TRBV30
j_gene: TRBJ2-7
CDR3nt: TGTGCCTGGAGTGACGGGGGTTGGTTGGACGAGCAGTACTTC
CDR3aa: CAWSDGGWLDEQYF

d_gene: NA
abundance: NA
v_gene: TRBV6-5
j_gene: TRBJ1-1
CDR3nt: TGTGCCAGCGGCAGGGACATGAACACTGAAGCTTTCTTT
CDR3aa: CASGRDMNTEAFF

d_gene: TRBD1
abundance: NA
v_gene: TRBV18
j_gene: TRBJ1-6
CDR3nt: TGTGCCAGCTCTCGACAGGGCGGCAATTCACCCCTCCACTTT
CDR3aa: CASSRQGGNSPLHF

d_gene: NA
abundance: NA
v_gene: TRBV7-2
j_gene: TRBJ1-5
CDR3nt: TGTGCCAGCAGCCGGGACACCGATCAGCCCCAGCATTTT
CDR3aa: CASSRDTDQPQHF

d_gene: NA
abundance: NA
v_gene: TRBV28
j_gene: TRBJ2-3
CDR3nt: TGTGCCAGCAGTTTACAAGACAGGTTCGATACGCAGTATTTT
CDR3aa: CASSLQDRFDTQYF

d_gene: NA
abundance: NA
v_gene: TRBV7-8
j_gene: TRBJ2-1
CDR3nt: TGTGCCAGCAGCTTACCAACAAACGGCAGGGAGTTCTTC
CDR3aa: CASSLPTNGREFF

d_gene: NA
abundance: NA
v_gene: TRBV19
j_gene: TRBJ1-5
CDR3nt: TGTGCCAGTAGTATAGTCCTTTCTTTCCGGGGAGTTAATCAGCCCCAGCATTTT
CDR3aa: CASSIVLSFRGVNQPQHF

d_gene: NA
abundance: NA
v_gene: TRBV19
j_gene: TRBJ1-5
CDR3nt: TGTGCCAGTAGGGATGGTAGTAGCCAGCCCCAGCATTTT
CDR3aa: CASRDGSSQPQHF

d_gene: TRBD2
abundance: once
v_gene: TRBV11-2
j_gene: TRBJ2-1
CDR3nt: TGTGCCAGCAGCGCGGGGACTAGCCATGAGCAGTTCTTC
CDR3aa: CASSAGTSHEQFF

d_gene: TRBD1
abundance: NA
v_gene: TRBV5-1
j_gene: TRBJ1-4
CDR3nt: TGCGCCAGCAGCTTGGACGGGGGACAGAGCCTGTTTTTT
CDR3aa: CASSLDGGQSLFF

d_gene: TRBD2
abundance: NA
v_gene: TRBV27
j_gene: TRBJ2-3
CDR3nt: TGTGCCAGCTCCCCTTGGGGTAGCGGGGGGGTTTCAGATACGCAGTATTTT
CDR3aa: CASSPWGSGGVSDTQYF

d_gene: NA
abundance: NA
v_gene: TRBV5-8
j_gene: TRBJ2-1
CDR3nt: TGTGCCAGCAGCTTAGGGGATAGCTCCTACAATGAGCAGTTCTTC
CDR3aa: CASSLGDSSYNEQFF

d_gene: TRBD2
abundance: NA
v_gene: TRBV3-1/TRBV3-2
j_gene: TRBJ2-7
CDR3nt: TGTGCCAGCAGCCAAGAGGCAGGACTAGCGGGAGGAAGGGAGCAGTACTTC
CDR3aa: CASSQEAGLAGGREQYF

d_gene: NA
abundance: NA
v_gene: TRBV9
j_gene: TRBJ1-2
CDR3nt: TGTGCCAGCAGCTCGACCCTCGGGACACACAACTATGGCTACACCTTC
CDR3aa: CASSSTLGTHNYGYTF

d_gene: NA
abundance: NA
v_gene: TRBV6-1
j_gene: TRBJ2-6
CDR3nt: TGTGCCAGCAGTGCGGGTTACGGCTCTGGGGCCAACGTCCTGACTTTC
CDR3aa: CASSAGYGSGANVLTF

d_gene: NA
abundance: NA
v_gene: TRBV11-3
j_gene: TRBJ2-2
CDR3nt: TGTGCCAGCAGCTTCTCGGGACACAACACCGGGGAGCTGTTTTTT
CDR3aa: CASSFSGHNTGELFF

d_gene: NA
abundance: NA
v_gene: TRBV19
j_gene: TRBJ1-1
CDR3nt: TGTGCCAGTAGTACGCCAGAGAACACTGAAGCTTTCTTT
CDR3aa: CASSTPENTEAFF

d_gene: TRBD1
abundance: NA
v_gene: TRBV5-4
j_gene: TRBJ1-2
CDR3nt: TGTGCCAGCAGTAGGGACAGTAACTATGGCTACACCTTC
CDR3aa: CASSRDSNYGYTF

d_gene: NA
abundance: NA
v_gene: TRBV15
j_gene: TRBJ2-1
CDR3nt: TGTGCCACCAGCAGAGATGCCGGAGCGCCCAGCTCCTACAATGAGCAGTTCTTC
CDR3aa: CATSRDAGAPSSYNEQFF

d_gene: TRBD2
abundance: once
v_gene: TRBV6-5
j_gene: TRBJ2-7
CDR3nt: TGTGCCAGCAGCAAAACTAGCGCAAGCTCCTACGAGCAGTACTTC
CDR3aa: CASSKTSASSYEQYF

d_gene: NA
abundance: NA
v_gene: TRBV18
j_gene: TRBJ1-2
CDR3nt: TGTGCCAGCTCACCATCTCGTGGGACTGACGTCTTAGGCTACACCTTC
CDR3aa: CASSPSRGTDVLGYTF

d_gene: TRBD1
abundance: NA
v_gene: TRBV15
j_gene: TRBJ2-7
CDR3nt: TGTGCCACCAGTGGGGACAGGGACTACGAGCAGTACTTC
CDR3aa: CATSGDRDYEQYF